This T cell receptor (beta chain) stems from a study of blood T cells in healthy people across ages. Broader study findings: Greater diversity and more naive CD4+ cells were seen in long-lived donors than in aged donors.

Worth noting for this clonotype: Its antigen remains unidentified.

A J-beta primer mix and a sample-barcoded 5' primer were used in a second PCR of roughly 7 to 12 cycles. Through a template-switch adaptor with 12 random nucleotides, each cDNA molecule received a tag. Each CDR3 protein is one row after TCRdb ran MiXCR on the 5' RACE reads. The sample has about 1,500,000 distinct CDR3 sequences; about 43% are singletons. CDR1 LNHNV and CDR2 YYDKDF come from the germline V gene (reference sequence). CDR3 length equals 13 residues. V gene TRBV15 combines with J gene TRBJ2-7, with a possible D match to TRBD2 (5 bases). The J call is uncertain, as TRBJ2-4 better fits the DNA end. Material: blood. The origin of this receptor is a woman younger than 35 in good health. Here the CDR3 reads CATSRGDGDIQYF. CDR3 DNA sequence: TGTGCCACCAGCAGGGGTGACGGGGACATTCAGTACTTC.